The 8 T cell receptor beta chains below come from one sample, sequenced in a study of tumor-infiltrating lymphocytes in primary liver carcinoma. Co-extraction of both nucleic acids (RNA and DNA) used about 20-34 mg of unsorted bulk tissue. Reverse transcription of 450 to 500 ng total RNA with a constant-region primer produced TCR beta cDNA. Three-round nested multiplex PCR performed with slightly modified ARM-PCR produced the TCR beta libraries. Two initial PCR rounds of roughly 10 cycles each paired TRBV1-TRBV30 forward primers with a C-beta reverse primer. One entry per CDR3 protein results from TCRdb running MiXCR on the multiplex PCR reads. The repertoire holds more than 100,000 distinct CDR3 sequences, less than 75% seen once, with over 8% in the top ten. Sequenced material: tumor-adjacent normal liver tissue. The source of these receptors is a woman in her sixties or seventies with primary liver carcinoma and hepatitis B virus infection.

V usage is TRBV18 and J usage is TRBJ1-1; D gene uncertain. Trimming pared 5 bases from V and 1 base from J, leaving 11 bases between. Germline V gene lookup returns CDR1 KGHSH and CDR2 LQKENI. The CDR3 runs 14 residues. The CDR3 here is CASSIATANTEAFF. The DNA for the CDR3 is TGTGCCAGCTCAATTGCCACGGCGAACACTGAAGCTTTCTTT.

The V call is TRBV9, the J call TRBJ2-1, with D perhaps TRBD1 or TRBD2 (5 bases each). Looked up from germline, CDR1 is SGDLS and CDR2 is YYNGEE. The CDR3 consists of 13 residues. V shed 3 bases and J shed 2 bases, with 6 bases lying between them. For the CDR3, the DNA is TGTGCCAGCAGCGAGGGACCCTACAATGAGCAGTTCTTC. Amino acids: CASSEGPYNEQFF.

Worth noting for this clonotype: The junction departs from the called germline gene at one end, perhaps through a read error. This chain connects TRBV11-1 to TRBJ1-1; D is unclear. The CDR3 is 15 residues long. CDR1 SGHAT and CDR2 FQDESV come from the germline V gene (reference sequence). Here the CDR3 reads CASSYRQGLNTEAFF. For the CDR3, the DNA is TGTGCCAGCAGCTACCGACAAGGGCTGAATACTGAAGCCTTCTTT.

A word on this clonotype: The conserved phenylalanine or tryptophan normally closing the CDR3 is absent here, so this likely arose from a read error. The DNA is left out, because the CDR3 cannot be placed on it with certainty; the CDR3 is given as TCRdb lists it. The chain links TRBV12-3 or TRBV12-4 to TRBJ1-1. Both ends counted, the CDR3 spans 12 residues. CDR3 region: CASSLGMTEAFI.

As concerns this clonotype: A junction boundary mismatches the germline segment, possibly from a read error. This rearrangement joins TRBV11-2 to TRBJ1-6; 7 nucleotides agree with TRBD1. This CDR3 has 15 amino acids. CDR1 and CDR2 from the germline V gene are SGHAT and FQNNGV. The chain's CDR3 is CAGSLDRVRNSPPHF. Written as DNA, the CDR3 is TGTGCCGGGAGCTTAGACAGGGTTCGGAATTCACCCCCCCACTTT.

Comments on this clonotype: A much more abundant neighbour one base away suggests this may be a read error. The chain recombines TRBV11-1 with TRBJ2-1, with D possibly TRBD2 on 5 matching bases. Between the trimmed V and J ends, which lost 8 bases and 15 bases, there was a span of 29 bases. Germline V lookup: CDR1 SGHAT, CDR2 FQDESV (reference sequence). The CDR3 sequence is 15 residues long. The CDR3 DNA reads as TGTGCCAGCGCCCAGCGGTCGAGCTCCTACAATAAGCCGTTCTTC. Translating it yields CASAQRSSSYNKPFF.

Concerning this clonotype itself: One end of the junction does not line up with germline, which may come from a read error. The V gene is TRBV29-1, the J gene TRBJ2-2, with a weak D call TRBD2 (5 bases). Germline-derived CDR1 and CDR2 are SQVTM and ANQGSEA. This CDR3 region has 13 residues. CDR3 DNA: TGCAATGTTAACGGGATCCTTACCGGGAAGCTGTTTTTT. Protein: CNVNGILTGKLFF.

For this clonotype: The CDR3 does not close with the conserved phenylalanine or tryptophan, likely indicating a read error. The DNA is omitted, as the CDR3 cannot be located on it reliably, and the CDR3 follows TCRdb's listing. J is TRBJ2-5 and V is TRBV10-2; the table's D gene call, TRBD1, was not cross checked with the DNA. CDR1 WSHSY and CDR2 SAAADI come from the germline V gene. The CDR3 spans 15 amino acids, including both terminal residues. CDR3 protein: CASSDLGTDKETQYS.